The clone carrying this T cell receptor beta chain was counted only a few times. Its matching antigen is unknown. Researchers used the Oncomine TCR Beta short-read assay to sequence DNA from cultured CD4+ T cells. In TCRdb, the PCR reads were re-called with MiXCR into one record per CDR3 protein. This repertoire shows around 6,100 distinct CDR3 sequences, about two fifths found once; its top ten account for approximately 41%. Treatment denoted: 10-day PBMC culture with coronavirus spike peptide pools or control peptides (ViraFEST assay). Those CD4+ T cells from the unexposed donor predate the COVID-19 pandemic (2011-2018). This entry is derived from a study of vaccination and CD4 T cells after COVID-19. About the research overall: A median of approximately 72 days (range 14 to 241) separated dose two from the taking of post-vaccine samples.

The CDR3 runs to 14 residues. Looked up from germline, CDR1 is MNHNS and CDR2 is SASEGT. Trimming took 6 bases from V and 7 from J, leaving 16 bases between them. What was sequenced was CD4+ T cells from blood, cultured in vitro. This sequence joins TRBV6-1 and TRBJ1-5, with D perhaps TRBD1 (6 bases). The clonotype originates from a human donor in good health. The CDR3 coding sequence is TGTGCCAGCAGCTCCCGGGGGGCCCTACAGCCCCAGCATTTT. It yields the protein CASSSRGALQPQHF.